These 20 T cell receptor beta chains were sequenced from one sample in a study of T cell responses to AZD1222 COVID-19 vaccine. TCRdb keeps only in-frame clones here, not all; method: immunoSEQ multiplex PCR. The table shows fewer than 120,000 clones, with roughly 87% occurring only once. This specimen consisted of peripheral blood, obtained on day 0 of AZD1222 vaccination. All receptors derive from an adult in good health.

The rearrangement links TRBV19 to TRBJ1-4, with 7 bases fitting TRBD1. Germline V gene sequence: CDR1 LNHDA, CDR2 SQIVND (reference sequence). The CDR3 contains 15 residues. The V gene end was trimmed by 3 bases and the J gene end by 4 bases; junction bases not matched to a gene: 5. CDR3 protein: CASSMWDRNNEKLFF. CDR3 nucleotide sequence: TGTGCCAGTAGTATGTGGGACAGAAATAATGAAAAACTGTTTTTT.

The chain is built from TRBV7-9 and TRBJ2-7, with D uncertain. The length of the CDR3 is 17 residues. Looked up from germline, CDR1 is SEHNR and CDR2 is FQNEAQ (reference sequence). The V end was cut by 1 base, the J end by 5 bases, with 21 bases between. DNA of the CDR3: TGTGCCAGCAGCTTAGTTTCCTCCTGGGCAGAGCGCCACGAGCAGTACTTC. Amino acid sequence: CASSLVSSWAERHEQYF.

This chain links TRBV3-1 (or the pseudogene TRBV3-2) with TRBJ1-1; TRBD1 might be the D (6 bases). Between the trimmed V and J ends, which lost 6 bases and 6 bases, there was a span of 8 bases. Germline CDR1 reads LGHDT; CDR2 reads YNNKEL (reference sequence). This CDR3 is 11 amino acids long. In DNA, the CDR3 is TGTGCCAGCAGGGGGGGCTCTGAAGCTTTCTTT. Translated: CASRGGSEAFF.

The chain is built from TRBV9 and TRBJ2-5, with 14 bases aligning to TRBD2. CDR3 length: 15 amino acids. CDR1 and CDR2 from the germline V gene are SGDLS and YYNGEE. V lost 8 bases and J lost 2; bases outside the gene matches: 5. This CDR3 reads CARGLAGDGQETQYF. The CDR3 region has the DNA TGTGCCAGGGGACTAGCGGGAGACGGGCAAGAGACCCAGTACTTC.

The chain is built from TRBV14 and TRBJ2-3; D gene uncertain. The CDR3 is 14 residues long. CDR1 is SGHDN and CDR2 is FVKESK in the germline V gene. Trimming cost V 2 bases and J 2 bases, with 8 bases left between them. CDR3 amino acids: CASSQYIDTDTQYF. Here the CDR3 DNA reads TGTGCCAGCAGCCAATATATAGACACAGATACGCAGTATTTT.

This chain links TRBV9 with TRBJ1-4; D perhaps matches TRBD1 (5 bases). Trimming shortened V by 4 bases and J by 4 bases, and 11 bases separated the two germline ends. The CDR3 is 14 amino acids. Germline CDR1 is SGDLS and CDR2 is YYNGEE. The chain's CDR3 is CASSPLGGNEKLFF. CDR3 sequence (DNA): TGTGCCAGCAGCCCCTTGGGGGGTAATGAAAAACTGTTTTTT.

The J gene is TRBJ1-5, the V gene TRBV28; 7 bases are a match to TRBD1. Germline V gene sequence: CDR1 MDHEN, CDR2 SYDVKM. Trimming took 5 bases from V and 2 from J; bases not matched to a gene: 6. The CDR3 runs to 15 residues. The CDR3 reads CASSKYRGGNQPQHF. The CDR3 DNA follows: TGTGCCAGCAGTAAATACAGGGGCGGCAATCAGCCCCAGCATTTT.

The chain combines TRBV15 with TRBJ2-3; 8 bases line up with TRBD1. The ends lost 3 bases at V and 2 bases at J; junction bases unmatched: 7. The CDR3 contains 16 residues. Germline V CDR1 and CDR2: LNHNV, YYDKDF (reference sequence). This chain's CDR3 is CATSRQAGGFTDTQYF. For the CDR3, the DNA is TGTGCCACCAGCAGGCAGGCAGGGGGCTTCACAGATACGCAGTATTTT.

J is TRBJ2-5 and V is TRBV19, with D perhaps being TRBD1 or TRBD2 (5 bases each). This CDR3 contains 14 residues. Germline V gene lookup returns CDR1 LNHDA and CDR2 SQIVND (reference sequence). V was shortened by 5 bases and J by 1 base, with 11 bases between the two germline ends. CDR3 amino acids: CASSPSGTQETQYF. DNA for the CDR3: TGTGCCAGTAGTCCCTCTGGGACCCAAGAGACCCAGTACTTC.

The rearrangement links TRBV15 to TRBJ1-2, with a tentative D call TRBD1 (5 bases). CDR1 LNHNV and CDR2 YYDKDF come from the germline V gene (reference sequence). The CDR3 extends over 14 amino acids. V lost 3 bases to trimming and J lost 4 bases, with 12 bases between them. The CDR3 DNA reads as TGTGCCACCAGCAGTGGGAGGGGTAGCTATGGCTACACCTTC. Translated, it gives CATSSGRGSYGYTF. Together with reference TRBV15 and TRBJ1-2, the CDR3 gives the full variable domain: DAMVIQNPRYQVTQFGKPVTLSCSQTLNHNVMYWYQQKSSQAPKLLFHYYDKDFNNEADTPDNFQSRRPNTSFCFLDIRSPGLGDTAMYLCATSSGRGSYGYTFGSGTRLTVV.

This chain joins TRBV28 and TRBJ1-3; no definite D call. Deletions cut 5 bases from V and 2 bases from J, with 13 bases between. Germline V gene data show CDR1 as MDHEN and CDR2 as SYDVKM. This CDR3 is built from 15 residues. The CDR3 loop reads CASSLPPPAGNTIYF. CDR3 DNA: TGTGCCAGCAGTCTCCCCCCCCCGGCTGGAAACACCATATATTTT.

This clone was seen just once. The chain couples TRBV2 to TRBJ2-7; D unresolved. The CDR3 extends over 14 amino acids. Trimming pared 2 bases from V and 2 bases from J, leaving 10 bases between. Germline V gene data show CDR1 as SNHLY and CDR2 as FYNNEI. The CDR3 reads CASSESQVTYEQYF. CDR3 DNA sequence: TGTGCCAGCAGTGAAAGTCAGGTAACCTACGAGCAGTACTTC.

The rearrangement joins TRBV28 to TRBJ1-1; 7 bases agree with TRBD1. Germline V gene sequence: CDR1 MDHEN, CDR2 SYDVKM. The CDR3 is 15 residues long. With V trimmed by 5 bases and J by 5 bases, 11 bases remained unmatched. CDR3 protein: CASSPMGRGRTEAFF. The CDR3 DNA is TGTGCCAGCAGTCCCATGGGGAGGGGGCGGACTGAAGCTTTCTTT.

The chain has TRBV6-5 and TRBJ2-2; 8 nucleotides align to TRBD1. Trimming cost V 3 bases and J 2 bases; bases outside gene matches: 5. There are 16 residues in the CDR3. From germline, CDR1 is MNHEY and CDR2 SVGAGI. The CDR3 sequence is CASSYTGTGNTGELFF. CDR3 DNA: TGTGCCAGCAGTTATACCGGGACAGGAAACACCGGGGAGCTGTTTTTT.

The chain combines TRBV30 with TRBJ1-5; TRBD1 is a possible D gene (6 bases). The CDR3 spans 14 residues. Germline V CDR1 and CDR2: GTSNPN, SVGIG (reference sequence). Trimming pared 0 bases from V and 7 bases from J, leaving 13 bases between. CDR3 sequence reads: CAWSVTGGGQPQHF. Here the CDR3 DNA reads TGTGCCTGGAGTGTAACCGGCGGGGGCCAGCCCCAGCATTTT.

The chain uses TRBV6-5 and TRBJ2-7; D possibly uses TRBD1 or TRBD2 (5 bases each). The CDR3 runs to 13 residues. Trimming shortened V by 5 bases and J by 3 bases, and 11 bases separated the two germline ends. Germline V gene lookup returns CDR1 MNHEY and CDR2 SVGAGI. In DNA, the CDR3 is TGTGCCAGCAGTCGAGGGACGGACTACGAGCAGTACTTC. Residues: CASSRGTDYEQYF.

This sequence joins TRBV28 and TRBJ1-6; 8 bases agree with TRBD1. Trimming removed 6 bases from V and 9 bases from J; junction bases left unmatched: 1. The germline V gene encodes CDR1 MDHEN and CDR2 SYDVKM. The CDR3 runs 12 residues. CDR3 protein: CASRDRVSPLHF. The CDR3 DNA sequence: TGTGCCAGCAGGGACAGGGTTTCACCCCTCCACTTT. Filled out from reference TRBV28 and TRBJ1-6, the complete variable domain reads DVKVTQSSRYLVKRTGEKVFLECVQDMDHENMFWYRQDPGLGLRLIYFSYDVKMKEKGDIPEGYSVSREKKERFSLILESASTNQTSMYLCASRDRVSPLHFGNGTRLTVT.

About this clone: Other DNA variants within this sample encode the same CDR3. The CDR3 nucleotides read TGTGCCAGCAGCTTTACGGGGGTTTCGGCTGAAGCTTTCTTT. This encodes CASSFTGVSAEAFF. The rearrangement joins TRBV5-6 to TRBJ1-1; a possible D gene is TRBD1 (5 bases). Looked up from germline, CDR1 is SGHDT and CDR2 is YYEEEE. This CDR3 region has 14 residues. Trimming stripped 2 bases from V and 6 bases from J, with 14 bases between.

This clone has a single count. CDR3 sequence (DNA): TGCAGCGTGTGGACGGTGGACTATGGCTACACCTTC. It yields the protein CSVWTVDYGYTF. This chain uses TRBV29-1 with TRBJ1-2; D gene uncertain. Germline lookup yields CDR1 SQVTM and CDR2 ANQGSEA. V was cut by 6 bases and J by 3 bases, with 11 bases left in between. The CDR3 contains 12 residues.

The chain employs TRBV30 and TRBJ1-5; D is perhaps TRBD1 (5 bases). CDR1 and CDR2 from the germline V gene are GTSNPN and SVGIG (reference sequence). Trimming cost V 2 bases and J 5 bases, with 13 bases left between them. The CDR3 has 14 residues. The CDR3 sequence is CAWSFKGRDQPQHF. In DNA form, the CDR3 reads TGTGCCTGGAGTTTCAAGGGGCGGGATCAGCCCCAGCATTTT.